Listed below are T cell receptor beta chains from one sample, sequenced in a study of blood T cell repertoires in COVID-19. Data came from immunoSEQ multiplex PCR; TCRdb stores just in-frame clones and leaves some out. The table has approximately 210,000 clones, roughly four fifths seen once. Material: peripheral blood. These receptor sequences come from a middle-aged woman with acute or convalescent COVID-19. Each CDR3 is given with its conserved first and last residue. D genes are given only for firm matches. Expanded clones get a size class; other rows say once, few or many, or leave the size out.

D	V	J	size	CDR3	DNA
TRBD2	TRBV5-1	TRBJ2-2	NA	CASSPIAGGLTGELFF	TGCGCCAGCAGCCCGATAGCGGGGGGGCTAACCGGGGAGCTGTTTTTT
NA	TRBV5-4	TRBJ1-2	NA	CASSETGVYGYTF	TGTGCCAGCAGTGAGACTGGAGTGTATGGCTACACCTTC
TRBD1	TRBV6-5	TRBJ1-2	NA	CASSYRQGQGYTF	TGTGCCAGCAGTTACCGACAGGGTCAGGGCTACACCTTC
NA	TRBV12-3/TRBV12-4	TRBJ1-2	NA	CASSSGSEQLAF	TGTGCCAGCAGTTCGGGGTCAGAGCAGTTGGCCTTC
TRBD1	TRBV30	TRBJ1-2	NA	CAINPRDRGDQIYGYTF	TGTGCTATCAACCCCCGGGACAGGGGTGACCAAATCTATGGCTACACCTTC
NA	TRBV6-1	TRBJ2-7	NA	CASSENGLFNYEQYF	TGTGCCAGCAGTGAAAATGGGCTGTTCAACTACGAGCAGTACTTC
NA	TRBV19	TRBJ1-1	NA	CASSIIEGRHTEAFF	TGTGCCAGTAGTATAATAGAGGGCAGACACACTGAAGCTTTCTTT
NA	TRBV2	TRBJ1-2	once	CASSGFKQGLYGYTF	TGTGCCAGCAGTGGGTTTAAACAGGGCCTCTATGGCTACACCTTC
TRBD1	TRBV7-9	TRBJ1-2	NA	CASSLGGGGYTF	TGTGCCAGCAGCTTAGGAGGGGGCGGCTACACCTTC
NA	TRBV27	TRBJ1-1	NA	CASTLGGGGTEAFF	TGTGCCAGCACCCTAGGGGGGGGAGGGACTGAAGCTTTCTTT
TRBD1	TRBV7-2	TRBJ2-5	NA	CASSHPDRGETQYF	TGTGCCAGCAGCCATCCCGACAGGGGAGAGACCCAGTACTTC
NA	TRBV4-2	TRBJ1-1	NA	CASSQGGNTEAFF	TGTGCCAGCAGCCAGGGGGGAAACACTGAAGCTTTCTTT
NA	TRBV18	TRBJ2-7	NA	CASSPSPSLNRDEQYF	TGTGCCAGCTCACCTTCCCCCAGCCTCAACAGGGACGAGCAGTACTTC
TRBD2	TRBV12-3/TRBV12-4	TRBJ2-7	NA	CASSFVAGGLEDF	TGTGCCAGCAGTTTCGTAGCGGGGGGCCTTGAGGACTTC
TRBD2	TRBV6-2/TRBV6-3	TRBJ2-7	NA	CASSYPGLAGVQQYF	TGTGCCAGCAGTTACCCGGGACTAGCGGGAGTTCAGCAGTACTTC
NA	TRBV6-1	TRBJ1-5	NA	CASSEGQQGNQPQHF	TGTGCCAGCAGTGAAGGACAGCAAGGTAATCAGCCCCAGCATTTT
NA	TRBV30	TRBJ1-4	NA	CAWSGAHNEKLFF	TGTGCCTGGAGTGGGGCCCATAATGAAAAACTGTTTTTT
TRBD2	TRBV30	TRBJ2-1	NA	CAWSLKIGLAGGGNEQFF	TGTGCCTGGAGTCTAAAAATCGGACTAGCGGGAGGGGGCAATGAGCAGTTCTTC
NA	TRBV12-3/TRBV12-4	TRBJ1-4	NA	CASSYSHEKLFF	TGTGCCAGCAGTTACAGTCATGAAAAACTGTTTTTT
NA	TRBV19	TRBJ2-2	NA	CACREGYTGELFF	TGTGCCTGCCGCGAGGGCTACACCGGGGAGCTGTTTTTT
TRBD1	TRBV5-1	TRBJ2-2	NA	CASSPRETGARGGELFF	TGCGCCAGCAGCCCTAGAGAGACAGGGGCCAGGGGCGGGGAGCTGTTTTTT
NA	TRBV25-1	TRBJ2-2	few	CASNSGESDTGELFF	TGTGCCAGCAACTCAGGGGAATCGGACACCGGGGAGCTGTTTTTT
NA	TRBV2	TRBJ1-2	NA	CASSEDGDEYGYTF	TGTGCCAGCAGTGAAGACGGGGATGAGTATGGCTACACCTTC
NA	TRBV7-8	TRBJ2-2	NA	CASSLGPRGVNTGELFF	TGTGCCAGCAGCTTAGGCCCGCGCGGGGTTAACACCGGGGAGCTGTTTTTT
TRBD1	TRBV2	TRBJ2-5	NA	CASKRGQGAETQYF	TGTGCCAGCAAACGGGGACAGGGCGCAGAGACCCAGTACTTC
NA	TRBV24-1	TRBJ2-1	NA	CATSGQHNEQFF	TGTGCCACCAGTGGACAGCACAATGAGCAGTTCTTC
TRBD2	TRBV9	TRBJ2-2	once	CASIGRGTSGSNTGELFF	TGTGCCAGCATTGGAAGAGGGACTAGCGGGAGTAACACCGGGGAGCTGTTTTTT
TRBD2	TRBV7-9	TRBJ2-3	NA	CASSRSGNTDTQYF	TGTGCCAGCAGCCGTAGCGGGAACACAGATACGCAGTATTTT
NA	TRBV11-1	TRBJ1-2	NA	CASSFRGFYGYTF	TGTGCCAGCAGCTTCAGAGGGTTCTATGGCTACACCTTC
NA	TRBV3-1/TRBV3-2	TRBJ2-4	NA	CASSQAVAKNIQYF	TGTGCCAGCAGCCAAGCAGTAGCCAAAAACATTCAGTACTTC
NA	TRBV7-2	TRBJ2-2	NA	CASSSRPAGNTGELFF	TGTGCCAGCAGCTCACGGCCAGCAGGGAACACCGGGGAGCTGTTTTTT
NA	TRBV25-1	TRBJ2-2	NA	CASSESRDTGELFF	TGTGCCAGCAGTGAATCCAGGGACACCGGGGAGCTGTTTTTT
NA	TRBV27	TRBJ2-3	NA	CASSSLVGEVDTQYF	TGTGCCAGCAGTAGCCTGGTGGGGGAGGTAGATACGCAGTATTTT
NA	TRBV6-2/TRBV6-3	TRBJ2-7	NA	CASSSGVEQYF	TGTGCCAGCAGTTCAGGGGTCGAGCAGTACTTC
NA	TRBV2	TRBJ1-2	NA	CASRESRGYTF	TGTGCCAGCAGGGAAAGTCGGGGCTACACCTTC
NA	TRBV2	TRBJ2-7	NA	CASHRQVGYEQYF	TGTGCCAGCCACCGCCAGGTAGGCTACGAGCAGTACTTC